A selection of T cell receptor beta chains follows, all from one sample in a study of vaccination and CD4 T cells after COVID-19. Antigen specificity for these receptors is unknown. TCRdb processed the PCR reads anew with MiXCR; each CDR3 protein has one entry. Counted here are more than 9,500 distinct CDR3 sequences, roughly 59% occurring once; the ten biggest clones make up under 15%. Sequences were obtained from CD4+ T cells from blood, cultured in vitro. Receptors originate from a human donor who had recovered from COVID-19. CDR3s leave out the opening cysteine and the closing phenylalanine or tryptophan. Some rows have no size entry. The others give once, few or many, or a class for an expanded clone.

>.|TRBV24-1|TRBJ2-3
ATSDLTSGSTDTQY
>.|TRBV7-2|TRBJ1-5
ASSLGGGSNQPQH
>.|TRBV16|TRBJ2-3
ASSPQGATDTQY
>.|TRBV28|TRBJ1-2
ASSSIQGARYGYT
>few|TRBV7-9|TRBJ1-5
ASSYGPGQPQH
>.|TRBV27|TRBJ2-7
ASSYSGVTYEQY
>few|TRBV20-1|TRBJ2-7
SARDLGTSGSTTYEQY
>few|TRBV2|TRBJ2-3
ASNPPFTDTQY
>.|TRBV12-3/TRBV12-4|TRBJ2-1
ASSSTGGIYNEQF
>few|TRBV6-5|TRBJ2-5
ASSYDSAVEETQY
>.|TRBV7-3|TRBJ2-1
ASSLGLAGNEQF
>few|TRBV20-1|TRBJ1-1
SAREFWGADTEAF
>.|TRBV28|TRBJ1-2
ASSFTGPYGYT
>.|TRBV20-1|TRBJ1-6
SARLGLNSPLH
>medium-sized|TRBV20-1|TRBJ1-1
SAIRGLAEAF
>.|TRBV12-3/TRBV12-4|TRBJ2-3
ASSLAQPTDTQY
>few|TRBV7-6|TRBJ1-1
ASTLQGNTEAF
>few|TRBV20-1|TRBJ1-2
SARDTRNYGYT
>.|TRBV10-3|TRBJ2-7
AISESMGHEQY
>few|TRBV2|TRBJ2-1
ASSFRSYNEQF
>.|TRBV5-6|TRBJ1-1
ASSRYDRDTEAF
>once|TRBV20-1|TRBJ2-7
SSKAGTWASYEQY
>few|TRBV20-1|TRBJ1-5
SARGGQPNQPQH
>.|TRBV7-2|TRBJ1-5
ASSFKGGGNNQPQH
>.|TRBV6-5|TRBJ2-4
ASSYDTPAKNIQY
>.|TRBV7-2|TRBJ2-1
ASSQARQF
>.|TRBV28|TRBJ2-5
ASSPPRGWETQY
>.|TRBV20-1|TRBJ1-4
SAARLTNEKLF
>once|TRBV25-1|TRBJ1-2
ASSAGTDGYT
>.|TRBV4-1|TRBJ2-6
ASSDQLGPSSGANVLT
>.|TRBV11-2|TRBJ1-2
ASSDGFAGYT
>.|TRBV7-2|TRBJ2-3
ASSISLAGGGTDTQY
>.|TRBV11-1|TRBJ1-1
ASSFGAEGGRTEAF
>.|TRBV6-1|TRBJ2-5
ASTPSGQETQY
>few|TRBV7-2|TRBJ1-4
ASSLSRDMGKLF
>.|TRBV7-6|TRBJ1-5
ASSPVWGGNQPQH
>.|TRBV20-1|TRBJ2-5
SASDMETQY
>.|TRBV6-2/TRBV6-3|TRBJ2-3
ASSYVAGGRTQY
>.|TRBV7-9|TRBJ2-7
ASSLSSSAYEQY